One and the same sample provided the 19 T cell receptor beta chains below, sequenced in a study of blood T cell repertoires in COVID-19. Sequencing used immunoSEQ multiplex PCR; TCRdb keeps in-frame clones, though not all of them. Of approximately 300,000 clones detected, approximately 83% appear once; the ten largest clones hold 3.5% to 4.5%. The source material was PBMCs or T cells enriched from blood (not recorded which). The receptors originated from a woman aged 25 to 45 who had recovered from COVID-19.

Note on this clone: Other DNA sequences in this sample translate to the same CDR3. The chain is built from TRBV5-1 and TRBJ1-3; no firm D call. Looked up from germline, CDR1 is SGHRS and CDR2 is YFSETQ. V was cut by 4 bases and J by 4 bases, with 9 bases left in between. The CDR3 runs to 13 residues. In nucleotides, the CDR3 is TGCGCCAGCAGCCCGGGGTCCGGAAACACCATATATTTT. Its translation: CASSPGSGNTIYF.

CDR3 sequence reads: CASSSGMWNEKLFF. Written as DNA, the CDR3 is TGTGCCAGCAGTTCGGGTATGTGGAATGAAAAACTGTTTTTT. The rearrangement joins TRBV6-5 to TRBJ1-4; D ambiguous. Trimming pared 4 bases from V and 5 bases from J, leaving 11 bases between. Germline assignment: CDR1 MNHEY and CDR2 SVGAGI. There are 14 residues in the CDR3.

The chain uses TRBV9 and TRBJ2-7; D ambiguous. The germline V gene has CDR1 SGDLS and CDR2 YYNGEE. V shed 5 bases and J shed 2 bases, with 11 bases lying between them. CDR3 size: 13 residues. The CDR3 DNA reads TGTGCCAGCAGTGGAGACGTACCCTACGAGCAGTACTTC. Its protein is CASSGDVPYEQYF.

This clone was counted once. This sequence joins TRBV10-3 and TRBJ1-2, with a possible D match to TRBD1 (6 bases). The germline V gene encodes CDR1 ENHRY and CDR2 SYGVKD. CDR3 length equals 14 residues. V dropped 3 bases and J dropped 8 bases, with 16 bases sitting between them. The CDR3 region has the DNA TGTGCCATCAGTGATTCAGGGGATCCTCGAGGCTACACCTTC. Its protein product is CAISDSGDPRGYTF.

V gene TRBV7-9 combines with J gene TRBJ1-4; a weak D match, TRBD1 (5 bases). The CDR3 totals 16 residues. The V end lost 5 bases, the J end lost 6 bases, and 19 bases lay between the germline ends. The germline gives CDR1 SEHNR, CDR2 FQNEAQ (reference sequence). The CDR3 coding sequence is TGTGCCAGCAGCCTTAAAGGTTCCAGGGTTCATGAAAAACTGTTTTTT. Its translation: CASSLKGSRVHEKLFF.

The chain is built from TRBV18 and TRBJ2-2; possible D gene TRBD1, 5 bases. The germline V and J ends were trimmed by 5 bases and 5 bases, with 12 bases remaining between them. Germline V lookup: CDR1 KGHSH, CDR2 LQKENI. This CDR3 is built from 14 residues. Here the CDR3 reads CASSTQGETGELFF. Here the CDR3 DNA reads TGTGCCAGCTCAACCCAGGGTGAGACCGGGGAGCTGTTTTTT.

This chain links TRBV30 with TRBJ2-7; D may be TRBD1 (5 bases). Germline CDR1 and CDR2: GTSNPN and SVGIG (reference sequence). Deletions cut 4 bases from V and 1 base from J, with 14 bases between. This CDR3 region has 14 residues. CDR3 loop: CAWTRQRTSYEQYF. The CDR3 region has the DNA TGTGCCTGGACCAGACAGCGAACTTCCTACGAGCAGTACTTC.

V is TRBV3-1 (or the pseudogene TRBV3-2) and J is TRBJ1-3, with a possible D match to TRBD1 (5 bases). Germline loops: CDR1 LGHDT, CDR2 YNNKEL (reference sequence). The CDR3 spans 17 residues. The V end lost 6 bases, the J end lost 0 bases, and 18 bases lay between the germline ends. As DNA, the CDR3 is TGTGCCAGCAGACCTACTTGGGGGGGGAGCTCTGGAAACACCATATATTTT. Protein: CASRPTWGGSSGNTIYF.

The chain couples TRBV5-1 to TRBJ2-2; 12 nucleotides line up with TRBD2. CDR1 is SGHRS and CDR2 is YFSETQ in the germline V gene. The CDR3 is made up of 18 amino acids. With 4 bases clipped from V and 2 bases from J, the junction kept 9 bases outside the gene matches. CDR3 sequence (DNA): TGCGCCAGCAGCCAGACTAGCGGGAGAGTGAAAAACACCGGGGAGCTGTTTTTT. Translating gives CASSQTSGRVKNTGELFF.

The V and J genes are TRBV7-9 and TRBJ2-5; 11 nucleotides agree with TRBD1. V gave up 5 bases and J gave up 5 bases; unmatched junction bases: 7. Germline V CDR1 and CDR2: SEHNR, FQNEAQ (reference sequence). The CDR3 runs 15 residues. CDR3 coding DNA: TGTGCCAGCAGCGCCCCCAGGACAGGGGGCGAGACCCAGTACTTC. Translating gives CASSAPRTGGETQYF. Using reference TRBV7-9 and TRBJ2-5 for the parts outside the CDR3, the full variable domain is DTGVSQNPRHKITKRGQNVTFRCDPISEHNRLYWYRQTLGQGPEFLTYFQNEAQLEKSRLLSDRFSAERPKGSFSTLEIQRTEQGDSAMYLCASSAPRTGGETQYFGPGTRLLVL.

The CDR3 loop is CASSYEVVPETQYF. DNA of the CDR3: TGTGCCAGCAGTTACGAGGTGGTCCCCGAGACCCAGTACTTC. The J gene is TRBJ2-5, the V gene TRBV6-2 or TRBV6-3, with no clear D. Germline V gene sequence: CDR1 MNHEY, CDR2 SVGEGT. Trimming pared 2 bases from V and 5 bases from J, leaving 12 bases between. This CDR3 comprises 14 residues.

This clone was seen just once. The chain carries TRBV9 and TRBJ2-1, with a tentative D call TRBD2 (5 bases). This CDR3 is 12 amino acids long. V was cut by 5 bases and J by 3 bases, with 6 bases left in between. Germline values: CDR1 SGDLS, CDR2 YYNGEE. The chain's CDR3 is CASSDYYNEQFF. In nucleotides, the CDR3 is TGTGCCAGCAGTGACTACTACAATGAGCAGTTCTTC.

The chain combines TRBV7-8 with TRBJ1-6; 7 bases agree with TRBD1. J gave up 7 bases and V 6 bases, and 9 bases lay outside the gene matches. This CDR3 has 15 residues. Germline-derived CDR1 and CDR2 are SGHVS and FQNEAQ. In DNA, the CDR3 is TGTGCCAGCAGACCGACCGGGACAGAGAATTCACCCCTCCACTTT. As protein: CASRPTGTENSPLHF.

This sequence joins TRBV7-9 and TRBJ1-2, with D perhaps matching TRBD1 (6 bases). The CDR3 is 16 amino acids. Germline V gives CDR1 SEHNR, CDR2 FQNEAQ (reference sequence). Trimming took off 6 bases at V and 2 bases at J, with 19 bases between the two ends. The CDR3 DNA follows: TGTGCCAGCAGAATCGAACGGGGGGGCCTCAACTATGGCTACACCTTC. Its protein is CASRIERGGLNYGYTF.

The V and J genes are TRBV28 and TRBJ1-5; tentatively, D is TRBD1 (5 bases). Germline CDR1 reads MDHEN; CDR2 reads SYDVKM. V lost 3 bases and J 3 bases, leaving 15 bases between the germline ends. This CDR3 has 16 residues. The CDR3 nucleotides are TGTGCCAGCAGTTTGAAGGTCTGGACAATCAATCAGCCCCAGCATTTT. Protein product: CASSLKVWTINQPQHF.

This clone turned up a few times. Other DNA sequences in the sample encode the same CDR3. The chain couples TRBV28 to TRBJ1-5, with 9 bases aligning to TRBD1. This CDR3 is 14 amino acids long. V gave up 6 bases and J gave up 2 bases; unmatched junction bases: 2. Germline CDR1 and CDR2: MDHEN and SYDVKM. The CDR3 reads CASRRTGGNQPQHF. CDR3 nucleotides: TGTGCCAGCAGGAGGACAGGGGGCAATCAGCCCCAGCATTTT.

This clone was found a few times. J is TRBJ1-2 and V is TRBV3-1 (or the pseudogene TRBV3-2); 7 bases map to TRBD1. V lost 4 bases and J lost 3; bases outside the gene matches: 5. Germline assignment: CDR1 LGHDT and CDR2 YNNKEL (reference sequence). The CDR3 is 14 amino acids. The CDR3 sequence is CASSLGGVHYGYTF. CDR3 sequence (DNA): TGTGCCAGCAGCCTAGGGGGCGTGCACTATGGCTACACCTTC.

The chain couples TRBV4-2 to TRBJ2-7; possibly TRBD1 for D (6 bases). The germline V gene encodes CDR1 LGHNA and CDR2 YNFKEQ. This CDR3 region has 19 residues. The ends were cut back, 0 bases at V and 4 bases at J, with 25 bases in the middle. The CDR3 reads CASSQDGSPGRGRWYEQYF. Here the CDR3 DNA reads TGTGCCAGCAGCCAAGATGGCTCCCCGGGCAGGGGACGATGGTACGAGCAGTACTTC.

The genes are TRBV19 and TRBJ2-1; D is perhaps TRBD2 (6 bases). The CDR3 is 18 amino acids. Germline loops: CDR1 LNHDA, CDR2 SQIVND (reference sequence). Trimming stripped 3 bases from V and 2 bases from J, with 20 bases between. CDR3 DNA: TGTGCCAGTAGTATGAGAGGGGTGGCGGGAAATGCCTACAATGAGCAGTTCTTC. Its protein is CASSMRGVAGNAYNEQFF.